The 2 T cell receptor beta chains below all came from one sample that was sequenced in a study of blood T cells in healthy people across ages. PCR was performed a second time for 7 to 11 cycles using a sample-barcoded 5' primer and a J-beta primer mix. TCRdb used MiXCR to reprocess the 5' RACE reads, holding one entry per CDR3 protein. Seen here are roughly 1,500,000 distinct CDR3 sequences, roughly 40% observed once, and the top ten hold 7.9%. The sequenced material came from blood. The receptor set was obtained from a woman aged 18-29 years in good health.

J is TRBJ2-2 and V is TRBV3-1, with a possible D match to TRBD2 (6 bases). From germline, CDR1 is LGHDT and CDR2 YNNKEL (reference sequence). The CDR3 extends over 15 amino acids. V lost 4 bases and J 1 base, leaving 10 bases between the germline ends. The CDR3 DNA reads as TGTGCCAGCAGCCTCAGCGGGCGGAACACCGGGGAGCTGTTTTTT. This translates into CASSLSGRNTGELFF.

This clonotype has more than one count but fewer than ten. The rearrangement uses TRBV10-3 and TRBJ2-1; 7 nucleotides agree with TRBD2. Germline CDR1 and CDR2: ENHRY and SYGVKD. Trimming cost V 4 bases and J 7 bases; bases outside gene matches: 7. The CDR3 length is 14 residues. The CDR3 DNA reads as TGTGCCATCAGTGGGGGGGAGGGGCGGAATGAGCAGTTCTTC. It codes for CAISGGEGRNEQFF.